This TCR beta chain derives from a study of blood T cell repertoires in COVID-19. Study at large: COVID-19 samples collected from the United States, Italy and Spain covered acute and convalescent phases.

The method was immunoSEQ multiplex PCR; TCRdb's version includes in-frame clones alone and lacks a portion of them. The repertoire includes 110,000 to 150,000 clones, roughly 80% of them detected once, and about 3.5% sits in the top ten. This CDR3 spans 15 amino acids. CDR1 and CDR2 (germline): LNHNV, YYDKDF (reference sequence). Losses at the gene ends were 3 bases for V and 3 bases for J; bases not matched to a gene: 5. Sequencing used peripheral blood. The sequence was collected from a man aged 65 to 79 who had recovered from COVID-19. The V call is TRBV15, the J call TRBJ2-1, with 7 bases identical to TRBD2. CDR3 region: CATSSGGRGYNEQFF. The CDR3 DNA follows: TGTGCCACCAGCAGTGGCGGGAGAGGCTACAATGAGCAGTTCTTC.